Included here is one T cell receptor (beta chain) sequence, with context. The specificity of this receptor is unknown. Base qualities are not at hand, and no much larger clone is one base apart. The collaborating institutions used their own protocols to collect whole blood in K2EDTA tubes. For TCRbeta analysis, collaborators shipped samples as frozen whole blood, isolated PBMCs, or DNA extracted from either of those sample types. The record originates from a study of blood T cell repertoires in COVID-19 (dated by TCRdb to 2018 to 2020). A note on the overall study: Samples from collaborators originated in the United States, Italy and Spain and spanned both the acute and convalescent phases of COVID-19. The material from the prospective study consisted of cDNA or gDNA derived from T cells, B-cell-depleted T cells, or PBMCs. The dataset comprised deeply sampled blood TCRbeta repertoires from subjects exposed to, actively infected with, or recovered from COVID-19. The repertoires were made available in a free public database intended to serve as a resource for research on the immune response to SARS-CoV-2. The samples were drawn from two sources: the first 160 participants of the ongoing ImmuneRACE study, and 1,254 subjects contributed by 6 global collaborators. A de-identified subject ID, COVID-19 status, age in years and sex were almost always included in the sample metadata. Where available, HLA class I and class II types were obtained from metadata supplied by the sample provider rather than from assay-based typing.

TCRbeta CDR3 regions were amplified from genomic DNA by means of the immunoSEQ Assay, a bias-controlled multiplex PCR. In the authors' own workflow: Within the assay, amplification of reference gene primers was used to estimate how many nucleated cells each sample contained. To quantify the absolute abundance of each unique TCRbeta CDR3 rearrangement, sequence reads were collapsed and filtered. Productive Simpson clonality was computed per sample as the square root of Simpson's diversity index over productive rearrangements. In TCRdb, the immuneACCESS table is reduced to in-frame sequences with V and J assigned. These tables do not hold every clone; where another copy was compared, an unresolved V gene accounts for under half, and the others remain unexplained. V, J and clone size derive from that table, while D and trimming were established from the DNA sequence. The sample table shows 60,000 to 75,000 clones, and around 86% are seen once. Around 3.9% of the sample goes to the ten largest clones.

V was cut back by 4 bases and J by 7 bases, leaving a gap of 16 bases between them. From the cysteine up to the phenylalanine, the CDR3 has a length of 15 residues. The CDR3 DNA has 45 bases and is translated from base 1. CDR1 and CDR2 are read off the germline V gene as MDHEN and SYDVKM. Broader findings and caveats from the paper: Clinical and demographic metadata were provided uncurated, with the amount varying by source and participant.

This clonotype originated in a man in his 70s with active COVID-19. Sequencing was performed on peripheral blood. This chain is built from TRBV28 and TRBJ1-4; TRBD1 is possibly the D segment (5 matching bases). The bases read TGTGCCAGCAGTTCCAGCGGGGGGGTGGGTGAAAAACTGTTTTTT. This yields the protein CASSSSGGVGEKLFF.